The 12 T cell receptor beta chains given below trace back to one sample, sequenced in a study of kidney transplant recipient with SARS-CoV-2 infection. TCRdb recomputed calls from the reads with MiXCR, one row per CDR3 protein. In the table there are 200,000 to 300,000 distinct CDR3 sequences, around 26% of which are singletons. The source material was a blood sample, sampled at baseline and on day 111 from a kidney transplant recipient. The receptors come from a male patient in his thirties who had COVID-19 and was a kidney transplant recipient. The T cells may come from the graft donor.

Note on this clonotype: This could be a read error, since a much larger clone is one nucleotide away. The V and J genes are TRBV3-1 and TRBJ2-1, with 7 bases aligning to TRBD2. Unmatched junction bases numbered 23, after V lost 4 bases and J lost 8 bases. From germline, CDR1 is LGHDT and CDR2 YNNKEL (reference sequence). The CDR3 spans 19 residues. The CDR3 DNA follows: TGTGCCAGCAGCCGAGGGAGACTCCGCGGGAGTCCAGTATTAGATGAGCAGTTCTTC. Translating it yields CASSRGRLRGSPVLDEQFF.

This clonotype was seen many times. The chain uses TRBV6-8 and TRBJ1-2; D is undetermined. The germline V and J ends were trimmed by 5 bases and 4 bases, with 23 bases remaining between them. The V gene's germline CDR1 is MNHGY and CDR2 SAAAGT. The CDR3 covers 17 residues. In DNA, the CDR3 is TGTGCCAGCAGTGGACCAAGACGCTCTAGAAAGACCTATGGCTACACCTTC. Amino acid sequence: CASSGPRRSRKTYGYTF.

The chain uses TRBV5-4 and TRBJ1-4; 9 bases fit TRBD1. Germline loops: CDR1 SGHNT, CDR2 YYREEE (reference sequence). V was clipped by 2 bases and J by 7 bases; unmatched bases: 6. CDR3 size: 15 residues. As DNA, the CDR3 is TGTGCCAGCAGCTTTCGGGACAGGGCTCCTGAAAAACTGTTTTTT. It yields the protein CASSFRDRAPEKLFF.

This clonotype was observed at least ten times. The chain recombines TRBV20-1 with TRBJ2-7; the D gene is possibly TRBD2 (7 bases). The CDR3 runs 14 residues. Germline CDR1 and CDR2: DFQATT and SNEGSKA (reference sequence). The V end lost 1 base, the J end lost 1 base, and 11 bases lay between the germline ends. In nucleotides, the CDR3 is TGCAGTGCTAGAGGAGGGGGGGATTCCTACGAGCAGTACTTC. Its protein is CSARGGGDSYEQYF.

The sample holds many counts of this clonotype. CDR3 sequence reads: CASSYGSIGSRTYEQYF. In DNA form, the CDR3 reads TGTGCCAGCAGTTACGGCAGTATAGGAAGTCGGACTTACGAGCAGTACTTC. This chain joins TRBV6-5 and TRBJ2-7, with a possible D match to TRBD2 (5 bases). Trimming removed 2 bases at V and 4 bases at J, with 21 bases between. The CDR3 is 17 residues long. Germline V CDR1 and CDR2: MNHEY, SVGAGI.

In regard to this clonotype: A much more abundant neighbour one base away suggests this may be a read error. The rearrangement joins TRBV9 to TRBJ2-1; D call uncertain. There are 15 residues in the CDR3. Trimming cost V 1 base and J 0 bases, with 8 bases left between them. Germline-derived CDR1 and CDR2 are SGDLS and YYNGEE. CDR3 sequence reads: CASSVPRSSYNEQFF. CDR3 nucleotide sequence: TGTGCCAGCAGCGTACCGAGGAGCTCCTACAATGAGCAGTTCTTC.

Worth noting for this clonotype: This sequence is one base from a far larger clone and is likely a read error. The rearrangement links TRBV7-6 to TRBJ2-2; 9 bases map to TRBD1. V shed 6 bases, J shed 6 bases, and the junction held 5 bases outside the gene matches. The CDR3 runs 14 residues. The germline gives CDR1 SGHVS, CDR2 FNYEAQ. CDR3 nucleotides: TGTGCCAGCAGTCGGACAGGGGACGCCGGGGAGCTGTTTTTT. Its translation is CASSRTGDAGELFF. The variable domain in full, with the rest retrieved from reference TRBV7-6 and TRBJ2-2, is GAGVSQSPRYKVTKRGQDVALRCDPISGHVSLYWYRQALGQGPEFLTYFNYEAQQDKSGLPNDRFSAERPEGSISTLTIQRTEQRDSAMYRCASSRTGDAGELFFGEGSRLTVL.

A remark on this clonotype: This may come from a read error, since a much larger clone is one base off. The chain has TRBV7-2 and TRBJ2-7; 7 bases are shared with TRBD2. Per the germline V gene, CDR1 is SGHTA and CDR2 is FQGNSA. CDR3 length: 14 amino acids. Germline trimming cut 5 bases from V and 2 bases from J; bases unmatched to any gene: 6. CDR3 sequence: CASSRRESPYEQYF. Here the CDR3 DNA reads TGTGCCAGCAGCAGGCGGGAGAGCCCCTACGAGCAGTACTTC.

The chain links TRBV4-1 to TRBJ1-4, with unresolved D. Germline V gene sequence: CDR1 MGHRA, CDR2 YSYEKL. The V end lost 0 bases, the J end lost 7 bases, and 18 bases lay between the germline ends. CDR3 size: 17 residues. In DNA form, the CDR3 reads TGCGCCAGCAGCCAAGATCCCAACCCGGGCTTGTCTGAAAAACTGTTTTTT. Amino acid sequence: CASSQDPNPGLSEKLFF.

V is TRBV5-6 and J is TRBJ2-3; 7 bases match TRBD1. Per germline, CDR1 SGHDT and CDR2 YYEEEE. This CDR3 has 12 amino acids. The V segment lost 7 bases and the J segment 6 bases; nucleotides outside the gene matches: 5. The chain's CDR3 is CASGTVVDTQYF. CDR3 nucleotides: TGTGCCAGCGGGACAGTTGTGGATACGCAGTATTTT.

For this clonotype: A single base separates this from a much larger clone, so it may be a read error. V and J are TRBV9 and TRBJ2-7; 7 bases fit TRBD2. Germline CDR1 is SGDLS and CDR2 is YYNGEE. This CDR3 contains 14 residues. In DNA, the CDR3 is TGTGCCAGCGGCGTCGGACTAGTCGGTTACGAGCAGTACTTC. Its translation is CASGVGLVGYEQYF.

This clonotype was seen repeatedly, ten times or more. V and J are TRBV20-1 and TRBJ2-1, with 12 bases that match TRBD2. Germline V CDR1 and CDR2: DFQATT, SNEGSKA (reference sequence). J gave up 6 bases and V 2 bases, and 5 bases lay outside the gene matches. The CDR3 loop spans 15 amino acids. CDR3 coding DNA: TGCAGTGCTAGACCACTAGCGGGAGGATTCAATGAGCAGTTCTTC. The encoded protein is CSARPLAGGFNEQFF.